The 4 T cell receptor beta chains given below trace back to one sample, sequenced in a study of blood T cells in healthy people across ages. Primed by a sample-barcoded 5' primer and a J-beta primer mix, a second PCR proceeded for 7 to 11 cycles. TCRdb re-called the 5' RACE reads with MiXCR, one entry per CDR3 protein. The data show around 580,000 distinct CDR3 sequences, with around 50% seen just once and 20% to 25% held by the top ten. Sequencing was done on a sample of blood. The receptors derive from an elderly man in good health.

This clonotype was seen a few times. The chain employs TRBV20-1 and TRBJ2-3; 7 bases agree with TRBD2. The germline V gene encodes CDR1 DFQATT and CDR2 SNEGSKA (reference sequence). The CDR3 contains 18 residues. V lost 5 bases and J lost 1; bases outside the gene matches: 18. CDR3 nucleotides: TGCAGTGCTCGGTCCCCGCTAGCGGCCGATTCAGGCACAGATACGCAGTATTTT. This codes for CSARSPLAADSGTDTQYF.

In this sample, this clonotype turned up a few times. The chain uses TRBV6-5 and TRBJ2-1; 9 nucleotides align to TRBD2. Germline CDR1 MNHEY, CDR2 SVGAGI. The CDR3 extends over 15 amino acids. Trimming removed 2 bases from V and 8 bases from J; junction bases left unmatched: 7. This chain's CDR3 is CASSYAPSGTYEQFF. CDR3 sequence (DNA): TGTGCCAGCAGTTACGCGCCTAGCGGGACATATGAGCAGTTCTTC.

The chain recombines TRBV20-1 with TRBJ1-1, with a possible D match to TRBD1 (5 bases). The germline V gene encodes CDR1 DFQATT and CDR2 SNEGSKA (reference sequence). The germline V and J ends were trimmed by 3 bases and 0 bases, with 8 bases remaining between them. CDR3 length: 13 residues. In DNA, the CDR3 is TGCAGTGCTAGCGGGGCGGTGAACACTGAAGCTTTCTTT. It is translated as CSASGAVNTEAFF.

In its sample, this clonotype was seen many times. CDR3 sequence (DNA): TGTGCCAGCAGCTTTTCCCCCCACGGGACTAGCTCCGAGCAGTACTTC. It codes for CASSFSPHGTSSEQYF. V is TRBV7-9 and J is TRBJ2-7, with 9 nucleotides matching TRBD2. The CDR3 has 16 residues. The germline V gene encodes CDR1 SEHNR and CDR2 FQNEAQ (reference sequence). J gave up 6 bases and V 3 bases, and 12 bases lay outside the gene matches.